These 14 T cell receptor beta chains came from one sample sequenced in a study of blood T cell repertoires in COVID-19. Generated by immunoSEQ multiplex PCR, the TCRdb table keeps only in-frame clones and is missing some. The sample includes approximately 230,000 clones, 80% to 90% seen only once; the top ten take under 2%. The sequenced sample was PBMCs or T cells enriched from blood (not recorded which). Receptor source: a man in his forties or fifties who had recovered from COVID-19.

The V and J genes are TRBV6-5 and TRBJ1-1, with D possibly being TRBD1 (6 bases). Germline V lookup: CDR1 MNHEY, CDR2 SVGAGI. The CDR3 sequence is 15 residues long. With 0 bases removed from V and 3 bases from J, the gap between germline ends came to 11 bases. The CDR3 DNA is TGTGCCAGCAGTTACTCGATCAGGGGAGACACTGAAGCTTTCTTT. Amino acid sequence: CASSYSIRGDTEAFF.

This clone showed up just a few times. The rearrangement uses TRBV29-1 and TRBJ1-1, with TRBD1 identical over 7 bases. Germline lookup yields CDR1 SQVTM and CDR2 ANQGSEA. The CDR3 consists of 14 residues. The V and J ends lost 5 bases and 2 bases, in that order; junction bases with no gene match: 8. This chain's CDR3 is CSVPPTGKNTEAFF. The CDR3 DNA sequence: TGCAGCGTTCCACCGACAGGGAAAAACACTGAAGCTTTCTTT.

V and J are TRBV6-2 or TRBV6-3 and TRBJ2-1; 10 nucleotides align to TRBD2. Germline-derived CDR1 and CDR2 are MNHEY and SVGEGT. Trimming took 0 bases from V and 2 from J; bases not matched to a gene: 7. The CDR3 sequence is 18 residues long. The CDR3 DNA reads TGTGCCAGCAGTTACTCGAGGCCTAGCGGGGGCACCTACAATGAGCAGTTCTTC. The encoded protein is CASSYSRPSGGTYNEQFF.

The chain links TRBV7-6 to TRBJ2-5; TRBD2 matches 12 bases. CDR1 and CDR2 (germline): SGHVS, FNYEAQ. The junction had 2 bases not matched to a gene; V was cut back by 0 bases and J by 0 bases. The CDR3 totals 17 residues. CDR3 sequence reads: CASSLAGTSGYQETQYF. Written as DNA, the CDR3 is TGTGCCAGCAGCTTAGCAGGGACTAGCGGGTACCAAGAGACCCAGTACTTC.

The chain couples TRBV7-9 to TRBJ1-2; 7 nucleotides agree with TRBD1. CDR1 and CDR2 from the germline V gene are SEHNR and FQNEAQ (reference sequence). After removal of 2 bases from V and 4 bases from J, the junction contained 19 bases not matched to a gene. This CDR3 has 19 amino acids. The CDR3 DNA sequence: TGTGCCAGCAGCTTACAGGGGGAGCTGCGTTCTGGCCAAGTCTATGGCTACACCTTC. Its translation: CASSLQGELRSGQVYGYTF.

The chain uses TRBV19 and TRBJ1-4; TRBD1 agrees at 10 bases. V was clipped by 9 bases and J by 6 bases; unmatched bases: 4. The CDR3 has 13 amino acids. Per the germline V gene, CDR1 is LNHDA and CDR2 is SQIVND (reference sequence). The CDR3 protein is CARAGTGDEKLFF. Here the CDR3 DNA reads TGTGCCAGAGCCGGGACAGGGGATGAAAAACTGTTTTTT.

The V call is TRBV7-9, the J call TRBJ2-7, with a weak D call TRBD2 (5 bases). Trimming stripped 1 base from V and 0 bases from J, with 7 bases between. The CDR3 has 14 residues. Germline loops: CDR1 SEHNR, CDR2 FQNEAQ (reference sequence). CDR3 sequence reads: CASSLERGSYEQYF. In DNA form, the CDR3 reads TGTGCCAGCAGCTTAGAACGGGGCTCCTACGAGCAGTACTTC.

The V call is TRBV30, the J call TRBJ1-5, with D hard to call. The CDR3 is 13 residues long. Germline-derived CDR1 and CDR2 are GTSNPN and SVGIG (reference sequence). Between the trimmed V and J ends, which lost 4 bases and 0 bases, there was a span of 7 bases. CDR3 coding DNA: TGTGCCTGGAACGGGGATAGCAATCAGCCCCAGCATTTT. Its protein is CAWNGDSNQPQHF.

The chain recombines TRBV27 with TRBJ2-2; TRBD2 matches at 14 bases. Germline assignment: CDR1 MNHEY and CDR2 SMNVEV (reference sequence). After removal of 3 bases from V and 10 bases from J, the junction contained 10 bases not matched to a gene. This CDR3 has 17 residues. CDR3 region: CASSFFPGTSGGAELFF. In DNA, the CDR3 is TGTGCCAGCAGTTTTTTCCCCGGGACTAGCGGGGGTGCGGAGCTGTTTTTT.

The chain combines TRBV9 with TRBJ2-1, with TRBD1 identical over 7 bases. V trimming: 3 bases; J trimming: 0 bases; junction bases outside the gene matches: 6. Germline lookup yields CDR1 SGDLS and CDR2 YYNGEE. The CDR3 sequence is 16 residues long. The CDR3 DNA sequence: TGTGCCAGCAGCGGTTACAGGGGATACTCCTACAATGAGCAGTTCTTC. This codes for CASSGYRGYSYNEQFF.

J is TRBJ2-5 and V is TRBV10-3; 11 nucleotides agree with TRBD2. CDR1 is ENHRY, CDR2 SYGVKD, per germline. J lost 1 base, V lost 6 bases, and 1 base had no gene match. CDR3 length: 14 residues. The CDR3, as DNA: TGTGCCATCAGCGGGACTAGCGGCCAAGAGACCCAGTACTTC. Its protein product is CAISGTSGQETQYF.

The CDR3 loop is CASSQLRRADYGYTF. DNA of the CDR3: TGCGCCAGCAGCCAACTCCGCAGGGCGGACTATGGCTACACCTTC. The V gene is TRBV4-3, the J gene TRBJ1-2, with D possibly matching TRBD1 (5 bases). Germline CDR1 and CDR2: LGHNA and YSLEER. This CDR3 contains 15 residues. Trimming removed 2 bases at V and 3 bases at J, with 13 bases between.

The chain joins TRBV7-2 to TRBJ2-1; TRBD2 aligns across 8 bases. V lost 6 bases and J lost 3; bases outside the gene matches: 4. The CDR3 covers 14 residues. The germline V gene has CDR1 SGHTA and CDR2 FQGNSA. This chain's CDR3 is CASRTAGDYNEQFF. CDR3 nucleotides: TGTGCCAGCAGAACAGCGGGAGACTACAATGAGCAGTTCTTC.

The rearrangement joins TRBV5-6 to TRBJ2-3; 8 bases are a match to TRBD2. The CDR3 spans 17 residues. V lost 1 base to trimming and J lost 4 bases; unmatched junction nucleotides: 11. Germline V lookup: CDR1 SGHDT, CDR2 YYEEEE. For the CDR3, the DNA is TGTGCCAGCAGCTTGTGGGCTGCGGGAGGAGGTGCAGATACGCAGTATTTT. Translated, it gives CASSLWAAGGGADTQYF. The whole variable domain, filled in from reference TRBV5-6 and TRBJ2-3, reads DAGVTQSPTHLIKTRGQQVTLRCSPKSGHDTVSWYQQALGQGPQFIFQYYEEEERQRGNFPDRFSGHQFPNYSSELNVNALLLGDSALYLCASSLWAAGGGADTQYFGPGTRLTVL.